Listed below are T cell receptor beta chains from one sample, sequenced in a study of shared clonotypes between healthy human individuals. TCRdb's table, derived via immunoSEQ multiplex PCR, lists solely in-frame clones and lacks some. This table has 1.5 million to 2.5 million clones, approximately 94% appearing once. Material: naive CD8+ T cells sorted from blood. The receptor set was obtained from a man aged 18 to 35 in good health. Both conserved end residues are part of each CDR3. The D gene is left open where the match is weak. The size of a clone is reported for some rows only, either as once, few or many, or as a class for expanded clones.

CDR3nt: TGTGCCAGCAGTTCAGGCTCCTACGAGCAGTACTTC
CDR3aa: CASSSGSYEQYF
d_gene: -
len: 12
v_gene: TRBV6-1
abundance: -
j_gene: TRBJ2-7

CDR3nt: TGTGCCAGCAGTTTTCGTTTAATGAACACTGAAGCTTTCTTT
CDR3aa: CASSFRLMNTEAFF
d_gene: -
len: 14
v_gene: TRBV28
abundance: -
j_gene: TRBJ1-1

CDR3nt: TGTGCCAGCCGACTAGCGTGGGACAATGAGCAGTTCTTC
CDR3aa: CASRLAWDNEQFF
d_gene: TRBD2
len: 13
v_gene: TRBV6-1
abundance: -
j_gene: TRBJ2-1

CDR3nt: TGCGCCAGCAGCTTGGCCACGGGAGGTGGTCAAGAGACCCAGTACTTC
CDR3aa: CASSLATGGGQETQYF
d_gene: TRBD2
len: 16
v_gene: TRBV5-1
abundance: -
j_gene: TRBJ2-5

CDR3nt: TGTGCCAGCAGCCAAGAGACGGGGACGAACACTGAAGCTTTCTTT
CDR3aa: CASSQETGTNTEAFF
d_gene: -
len: 15
v_gene: TRBV4-2
abundance: -
j_gene: TRBJ1-1

CDR3nt: TGCAGCGTTGAGTTGGGGGGCGAGACAGAAAAACTGTTTTTT
CDR3aa: CSVELGGETEKLFF
d_gene: -
len: 14
v_gene: TRBV29-1
abundance: once
j_gene: TRBJ1-4

CDR3nt: TGTGCCAGCAGCTTAGCCAGGTCCTACGAGCAGTACTTC
CDR3aa: CASSLARSYEQYF
d_gene: -
len: 13
v_gene: TRBV7-8
abundance: -
j_gene: TRBJ2-7

CDR3nt: TGTGCCACGGAGTCCGGGGACGGCTACACCTTC
CDR3aa: CATESGDGYTF
d_gene: -
len: 11
v_gene: TRBV6-5
abundance: -
j_gene: TRBJ1-2

CDR3nt: TGTGCCAGCAGCTCCTGGACGGCTCGTACGAATGAGCAGTTCTTC
CDR3aa: CASSSWTARTNEQFF
d_gene: -
len: 15
v_gene: TRBV11-2
abundance: -
j_gene: TRBJ2-1

CDR3nt: TGTGCCAGCAGCTTACTCCAAGGGAGCTCCTACGAGCAGTACTTC
CDR3aa: CASSLLQGSSYEQYF
d_gene: -
len: 15
v_gene: TRBV7-2
abundance: once
j_gene: TRBJ2-7

CDR3nt: TGCGCCAGCAGCCAAGTAATGGGGATTTCTGGAAACACCATATATTTT
CDR3aa: CASSQVMGISGNTIYF
d_gene: -
len: 16
v_gene: TRBV4-1
abundance: -
j_gene: TRBJ1-3

CDR3nt: TGTGCCAGCAGTGACTTGTTTTGGGACAAGGCCTACGAGCAGTACTTC
CDR3aa: CASSDLFWDKAYEQYF
d_gene: -
len: 16
v_gene: TRBV6-1
abundance: -
j_gene: TRBJ2-7